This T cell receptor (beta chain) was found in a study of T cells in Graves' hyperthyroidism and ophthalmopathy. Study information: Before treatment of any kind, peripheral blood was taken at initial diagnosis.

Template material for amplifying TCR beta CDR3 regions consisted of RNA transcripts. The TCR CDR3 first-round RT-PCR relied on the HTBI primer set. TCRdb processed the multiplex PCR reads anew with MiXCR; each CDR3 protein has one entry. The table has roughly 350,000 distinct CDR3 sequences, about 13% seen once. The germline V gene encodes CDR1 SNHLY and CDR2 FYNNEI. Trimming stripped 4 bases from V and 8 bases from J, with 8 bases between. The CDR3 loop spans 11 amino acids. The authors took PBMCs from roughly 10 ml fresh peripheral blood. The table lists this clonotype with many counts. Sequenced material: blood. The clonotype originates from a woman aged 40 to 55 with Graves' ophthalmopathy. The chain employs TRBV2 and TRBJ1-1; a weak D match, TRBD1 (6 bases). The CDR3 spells CASSGGREAFF. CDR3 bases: TGTGCCAGCAGTGGGGGGCGGGAAGCTTTCTTT.